Detailed here is one T cell receptor (beta chain). Its specificity is unknown. The sample originates from a study of OX40 agonist ivuxolimab in advanced cancers. Notes on the study in general: CD4+ and CD8+ T cells in blood underwent clonal expansion by week 6 at 0.1 to 3.0 mg/kg.

Clones were read by immunoSEQ multiplex PCR, and TCRdb kept only the in-frame ones, dropping some. The table records tens of thousands of clones, roughly 82% of them present only once. The ends were cut back, 3 bases at V and 0 bases at J, with 9 bases in the middle. Germline assignment: CDR1 SQVTM and CDR2 ANQGSEA. The CDR3 extends over 13 amino acids. The sample consisted of CD4+ or CD8+ T cells sorted from blood, taken in a trial of the OX40 agonist ivuxolimab. This clonotype was sampled from an adult with an advanced solid tumor such as melanoma, head and neck, liver or kidney cancer. The rearrangement joins TRBV29-1 to TRBJ2-7; D remains unclear. The CDR3 region is CSVESVSSYEQYF. CDR3 DNA: TGCAGCGTTGAGTCGGTGAGCTCCTACGAGCAGTACTTC.